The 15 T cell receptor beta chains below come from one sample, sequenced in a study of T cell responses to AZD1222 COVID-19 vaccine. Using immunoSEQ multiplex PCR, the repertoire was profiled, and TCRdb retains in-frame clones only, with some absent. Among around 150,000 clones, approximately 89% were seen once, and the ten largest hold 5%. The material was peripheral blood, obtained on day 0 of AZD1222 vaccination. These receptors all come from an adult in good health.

CDR3 loop: CASSQVRGKEAFF. The CDR3 region has the DNA TGTGCCAGCAGCCAAGTGCGAGGGAAAGAAGCTTTCTTT. The genes are TRBV14 and TRBJ1-1; unclear D gene. In germline, CDR1 is SGHDN, CDR2 FVKESK. This CDR3 spans 13 amino acids. V was cut by 1 base and J by 8 bases, with 11 bases left in between.

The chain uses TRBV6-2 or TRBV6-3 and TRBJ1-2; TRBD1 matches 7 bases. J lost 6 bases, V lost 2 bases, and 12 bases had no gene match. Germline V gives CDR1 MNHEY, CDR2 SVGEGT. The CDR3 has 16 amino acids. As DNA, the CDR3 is TGTGCCAGCAGTTACCAATCCCCGACAGGGCAGGATGGCTACACCTTC. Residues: CASSYQSPTGQDGYTF.

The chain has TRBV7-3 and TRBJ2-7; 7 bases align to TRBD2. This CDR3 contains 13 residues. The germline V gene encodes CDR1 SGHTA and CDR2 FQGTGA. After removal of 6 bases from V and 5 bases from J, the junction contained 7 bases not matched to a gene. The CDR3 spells CASSGGSGHEQYF. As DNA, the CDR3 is TGTGCCAGCAGTGGCGGGAGCGGCCACGAGCAGTACTTC.

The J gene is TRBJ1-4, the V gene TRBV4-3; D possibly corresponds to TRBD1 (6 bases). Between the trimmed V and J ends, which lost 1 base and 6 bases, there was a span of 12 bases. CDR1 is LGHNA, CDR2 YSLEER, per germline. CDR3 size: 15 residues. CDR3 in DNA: TGCGCCAGCAGCCAAGTTTTGGGGGGCTATGAAAAACTGTTTTTT. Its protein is CASSQVLGGYEKLFF.

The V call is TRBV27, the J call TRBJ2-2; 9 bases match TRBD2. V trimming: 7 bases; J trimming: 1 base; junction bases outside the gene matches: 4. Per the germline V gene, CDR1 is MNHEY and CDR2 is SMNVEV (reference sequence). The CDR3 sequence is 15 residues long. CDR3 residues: CASIEAGGNTGELFF. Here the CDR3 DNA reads TGTGCCAGCATAGAAGCGGGAGGGAACACCGGGGAGCTGTTTTTT.

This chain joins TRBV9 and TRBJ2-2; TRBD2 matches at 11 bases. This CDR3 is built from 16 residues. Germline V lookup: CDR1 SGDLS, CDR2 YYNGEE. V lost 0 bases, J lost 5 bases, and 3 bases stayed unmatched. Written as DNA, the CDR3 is TGTGCCAGCAGCGTAGGTGCTAGCGGGAGGACCGGGGAGCTGTTTTTT. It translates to CASSVGASGRTGELFF.

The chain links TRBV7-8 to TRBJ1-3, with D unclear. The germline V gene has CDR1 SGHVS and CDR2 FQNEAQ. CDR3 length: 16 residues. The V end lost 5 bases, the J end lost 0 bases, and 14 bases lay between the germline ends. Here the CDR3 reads CASSPNPGFSGNTIYF. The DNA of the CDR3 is TGTGCCAGCAGCCCTAACCCAGGATTCTCTGGAAACACCATATATTTT.

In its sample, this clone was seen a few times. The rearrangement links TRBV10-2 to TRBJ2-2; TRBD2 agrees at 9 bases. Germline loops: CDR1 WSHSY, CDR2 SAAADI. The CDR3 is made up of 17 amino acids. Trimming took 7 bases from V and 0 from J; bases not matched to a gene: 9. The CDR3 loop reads CASTLLAGSPNTGELFF. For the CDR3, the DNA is TGCGCCAGCACTTTGCTAGCGGGATCTCCGAACACCGGGGAGCTGTTTTTT.

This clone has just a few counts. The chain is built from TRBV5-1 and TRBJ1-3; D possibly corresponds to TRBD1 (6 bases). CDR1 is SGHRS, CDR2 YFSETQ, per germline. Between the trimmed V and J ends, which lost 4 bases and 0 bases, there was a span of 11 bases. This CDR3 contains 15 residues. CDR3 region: CASSPGHNSGNTIYF. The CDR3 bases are TGCGCCAGCAGCCCGGGACACAACTCTGGAAACACCATATATTTT. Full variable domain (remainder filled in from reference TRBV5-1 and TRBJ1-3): KAGVTQTPRYLIKTRGQQVTLSCSPISGHRSVSWYQQTPGQGLQFLFEYFSETQRNKGNFPGRFSGRQFSNSRSEMNVSTLELGDSALYLCASSPGHNSGNTIYFGEGSWLTVV.

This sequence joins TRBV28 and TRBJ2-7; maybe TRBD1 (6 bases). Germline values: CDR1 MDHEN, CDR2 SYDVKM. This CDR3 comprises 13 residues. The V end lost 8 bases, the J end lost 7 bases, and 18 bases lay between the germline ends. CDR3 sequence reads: CASGTYTFDEQYF. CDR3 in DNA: TGTGCCAGCGGGACATACACTTTCGATGAGCAGTACTTC.

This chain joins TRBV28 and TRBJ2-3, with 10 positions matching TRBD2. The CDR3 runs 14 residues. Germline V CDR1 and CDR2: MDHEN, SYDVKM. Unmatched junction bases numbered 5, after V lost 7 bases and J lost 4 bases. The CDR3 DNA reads TGTGCCAGCATGAGGCTAGCGGGGGCAGATACGCAGTATTTT. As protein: CASMRLAGADTQYF. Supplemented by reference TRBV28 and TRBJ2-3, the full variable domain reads DVKVTQSSRYLVKRTGEKVFLECVQDMDHENMFWYRQDPGLGLRLIYFSYDVKMKEKGDIPEGYSVSREKKERFSLILESASTNQTSMYLCASMRLAGADTQYFGPGTRLTVL.

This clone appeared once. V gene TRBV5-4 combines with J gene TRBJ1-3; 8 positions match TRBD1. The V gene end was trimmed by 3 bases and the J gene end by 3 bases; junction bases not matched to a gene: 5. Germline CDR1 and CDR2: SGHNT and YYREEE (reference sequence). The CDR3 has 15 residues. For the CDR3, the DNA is TGTGCCAGCAGCTCTGACAGGGGCCATGGAAACACCATATATTTT. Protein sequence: CASSSDRGHGNTIYF.

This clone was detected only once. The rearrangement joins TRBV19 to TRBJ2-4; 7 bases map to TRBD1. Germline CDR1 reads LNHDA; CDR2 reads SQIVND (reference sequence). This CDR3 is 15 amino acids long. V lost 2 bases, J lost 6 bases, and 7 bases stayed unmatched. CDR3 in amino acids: CASSISSQGLNIQYF. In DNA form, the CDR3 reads TGTGCCAGTAGTATATCGTCACAGGGGTTAAACATTCAGTACTTC.

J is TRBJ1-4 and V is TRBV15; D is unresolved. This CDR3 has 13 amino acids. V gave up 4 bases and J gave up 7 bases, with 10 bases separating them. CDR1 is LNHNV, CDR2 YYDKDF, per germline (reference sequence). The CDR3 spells CATSKFISEKLFF. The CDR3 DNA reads TGTGCCACCAGCAAATTTATTAGTGAAAAACTGTTTTTT.

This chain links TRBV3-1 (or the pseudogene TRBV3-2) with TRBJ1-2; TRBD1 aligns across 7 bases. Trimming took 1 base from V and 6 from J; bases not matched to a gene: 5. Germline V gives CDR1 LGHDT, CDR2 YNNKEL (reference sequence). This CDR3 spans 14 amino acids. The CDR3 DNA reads TGTGCCAGCAGCCAAGGCAGGGGGACAGATGGCTACACCTTC. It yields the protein CASSQGRGTDGYTF.